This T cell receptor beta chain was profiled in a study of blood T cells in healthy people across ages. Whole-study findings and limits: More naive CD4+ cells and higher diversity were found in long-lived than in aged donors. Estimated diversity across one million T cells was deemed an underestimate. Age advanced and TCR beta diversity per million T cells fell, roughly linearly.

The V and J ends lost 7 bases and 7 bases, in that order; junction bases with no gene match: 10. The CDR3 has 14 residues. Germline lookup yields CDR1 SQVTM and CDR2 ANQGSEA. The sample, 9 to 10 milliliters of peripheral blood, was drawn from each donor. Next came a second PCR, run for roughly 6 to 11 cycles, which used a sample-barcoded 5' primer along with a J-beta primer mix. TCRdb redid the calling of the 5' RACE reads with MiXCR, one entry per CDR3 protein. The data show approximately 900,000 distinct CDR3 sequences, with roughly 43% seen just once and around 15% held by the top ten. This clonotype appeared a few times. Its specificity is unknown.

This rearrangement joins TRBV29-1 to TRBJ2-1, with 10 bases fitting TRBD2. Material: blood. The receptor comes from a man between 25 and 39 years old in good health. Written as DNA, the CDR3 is TGCAGCGGAAACCCGCTAGCGGGGGAAAATGAGCAGTTCTTC. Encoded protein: CSGNPLAGENEQFF.